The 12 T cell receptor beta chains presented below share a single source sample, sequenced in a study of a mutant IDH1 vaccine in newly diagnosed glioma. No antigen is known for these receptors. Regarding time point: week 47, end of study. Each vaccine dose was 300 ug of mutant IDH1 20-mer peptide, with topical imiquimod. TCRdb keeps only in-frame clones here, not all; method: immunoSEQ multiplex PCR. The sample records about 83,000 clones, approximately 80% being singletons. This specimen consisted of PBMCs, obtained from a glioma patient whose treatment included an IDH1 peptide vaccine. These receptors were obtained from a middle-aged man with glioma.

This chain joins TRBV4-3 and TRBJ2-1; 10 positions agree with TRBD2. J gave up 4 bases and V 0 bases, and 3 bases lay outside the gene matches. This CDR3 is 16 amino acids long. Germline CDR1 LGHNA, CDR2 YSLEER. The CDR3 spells CASSQEVSGGYNEQFF. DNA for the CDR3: TGCGCCAGCAGCCAAGAAGTTAGCGGGGGGTACAATGAGCAGTTCTTC.

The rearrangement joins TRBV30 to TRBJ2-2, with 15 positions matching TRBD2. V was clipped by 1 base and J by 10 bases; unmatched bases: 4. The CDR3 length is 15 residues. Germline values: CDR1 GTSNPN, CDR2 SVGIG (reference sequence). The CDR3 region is CAWSAGLAGGAELFF. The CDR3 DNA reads TGTGCCTGGAGTGCCGGACTAGCGGGAGGGGCGGAGCTGTTTTTT. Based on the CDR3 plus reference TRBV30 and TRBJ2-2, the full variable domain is SQTIHQWPATLVQPVGSPLSLECTVEGTSNPNLYWYRQAAGRGLQLLFYSVGIGQISSEVPQNLSASRPQDRQFILSSKKLLLSDSGFYLCAWSAGLAGGAELFFGEGSRLTVL.

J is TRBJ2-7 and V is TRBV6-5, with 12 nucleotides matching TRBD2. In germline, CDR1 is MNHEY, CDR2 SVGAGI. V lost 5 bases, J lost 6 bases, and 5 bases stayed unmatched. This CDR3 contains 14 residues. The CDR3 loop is CASSRLAGASEQYF. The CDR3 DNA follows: TGTGCCAGCAGTCGACTAGCGGGGGCGTCCGAGCAGTACTTC.

In DNA, the CDR3 is TGTGCCAGTAGTATTATAAAGAACACTGAAGCTTTCTTT. Residues: CASSIIKNTEAFF. The chain employs TRBV19 and TRBJ1-1, with no clear D. The ends were cut back, 3 bases at V and 1 base at J, with 6 bases in the middle. There are 13 residues in the CDR3. Per germline, CDR1 LNHDA and CDR2 SQIVND (reference sequence).

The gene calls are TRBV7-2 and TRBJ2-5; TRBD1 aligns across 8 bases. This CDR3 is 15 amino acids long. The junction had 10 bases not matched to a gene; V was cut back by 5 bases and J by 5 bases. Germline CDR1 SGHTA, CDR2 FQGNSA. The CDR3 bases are TGTGCCAGCAGCGTTGACAGGGGCTCTCAGGAGACCCAGTACTTC. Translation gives CASSVDRGSQETQYF.

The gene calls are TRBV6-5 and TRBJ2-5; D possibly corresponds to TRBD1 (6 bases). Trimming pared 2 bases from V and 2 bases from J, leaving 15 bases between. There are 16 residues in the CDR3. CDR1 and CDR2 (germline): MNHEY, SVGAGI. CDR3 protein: CASSYGRTETQETQYF. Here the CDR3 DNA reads TGTGCCAGCAGTTACGGCAGGACAGAGACTCAAGAGACCCAGTACTTC.

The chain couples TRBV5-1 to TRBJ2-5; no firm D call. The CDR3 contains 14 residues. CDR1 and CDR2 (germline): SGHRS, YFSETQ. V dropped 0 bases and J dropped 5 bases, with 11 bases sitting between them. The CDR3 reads CASSLGVGPETQYF. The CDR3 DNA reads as TGCGCCAGCAGCTTGGGGGTAGGGCCGGAGACCCAGTACTTC.

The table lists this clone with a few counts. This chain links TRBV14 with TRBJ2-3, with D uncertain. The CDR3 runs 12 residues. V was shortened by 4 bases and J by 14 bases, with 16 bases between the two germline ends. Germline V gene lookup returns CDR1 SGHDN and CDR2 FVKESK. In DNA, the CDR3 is TGTGCCAGCAGCCCTCAAGGTTTTACCCCGTATTTT. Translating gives CASSPQGFTPYF.

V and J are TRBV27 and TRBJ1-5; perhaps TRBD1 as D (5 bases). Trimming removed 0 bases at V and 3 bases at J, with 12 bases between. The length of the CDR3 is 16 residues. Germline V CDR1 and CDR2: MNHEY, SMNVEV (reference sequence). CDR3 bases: TGTGCCAGCAGTTTATCGTCCGGACACGCCAATCAGCCCCAGCATTTT. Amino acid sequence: CASSLSSGHANQPQHF.

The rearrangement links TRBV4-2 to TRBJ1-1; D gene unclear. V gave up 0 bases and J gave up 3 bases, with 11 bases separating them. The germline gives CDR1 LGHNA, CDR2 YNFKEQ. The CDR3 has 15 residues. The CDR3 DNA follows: TGTGCCAGCAGCCAAGATCGACGCGGGGACACTGAAGCTTTCTTT. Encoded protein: CASSQDRRGDTEAFF.

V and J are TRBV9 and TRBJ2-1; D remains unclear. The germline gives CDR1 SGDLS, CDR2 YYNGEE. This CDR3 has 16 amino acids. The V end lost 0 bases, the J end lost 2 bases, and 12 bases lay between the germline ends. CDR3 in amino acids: CASSVVPGATYNEQFF. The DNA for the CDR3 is TGTGCCAGCAGCGTAGTTCCAGGCGCTACCTACAATGAGCAGTTCTTC. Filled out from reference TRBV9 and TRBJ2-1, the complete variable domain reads DSGVTQTPKHLITATGQRVTLRCSPRSGDLSVYWYQQSLDQGLQFLIQYYNGEERAKGNILERFSAQQFPDLHSELNLSSLELGDSALYFCASSVVPGATYNEQFFGPGTRLTVL.

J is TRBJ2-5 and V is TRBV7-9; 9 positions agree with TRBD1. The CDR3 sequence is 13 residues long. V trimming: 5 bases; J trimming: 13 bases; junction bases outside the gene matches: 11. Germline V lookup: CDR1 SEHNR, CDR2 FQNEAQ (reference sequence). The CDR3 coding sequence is TGTGCCAGCAGCCCCCCCGATCGGGGACAGGGGTACTTC. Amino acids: CASSPPDRGQGYF.